Below are 30 T cell receptor beta chains sequenced from a single sample in a study of Ad26.COV2.S vaccination and SARS-CoV-2 variants. Profiling relied on immunoSEQ multiplex PCR, and the TCRdb table lists in-frame clones only, not all of them. The data show 180,000 or so clones, approximately 88% seen once. This specimen consisted of peripheral blood, obtained after recovery from COVID-19. The receptor set was obtained from a human donor who had recovered from COVID-19.

The gene calls are TRBV14 and TRBJ1-3; D uncertain. The CDR3 totals 18 residues. V shed 5 bases and J shed 0 bases, with 20 bases lying between them. Germline loops: CDR1 SGHDN, CDR2 FVKESK. CDR3 loop: CASSRTAEEDFSGNTIYF. CDR3 DNA: TGTGCCAGCAGCAGAACCGCGGAGGAGGATTTCTCTGGAAACACCATATATTTT.

The table lists this clone with a few counts. This chain connects TRBV28 to TRBJ1-5; 7 positions match TRBD1. Germline values: CDR1 MDHEN, CDR2 SYDVKM. There are 17 residues in the CDR3. With V trimmed by 6 bases and J by 1 base, 12 bases remained unmatched. CDR3 sequence (DNA): TGTGCCAGCAGACCAGGGGCAGGGGGACGGAGCAATCAGCCCCAGCATTTT. Its translation is CASRPGAGGRSNQPQHF.

This clone was observed once. The rearrangement joins TRBV9 to TRBJ2-1; the D gene is possibly TRBD2 (5 bases). V was pared by 4 bases and J by 7 bases, with 27 bases between. The CDR3 totals 18 residues. CDR1 SGDLS and CDR2 YYNGEE come from the germline V gene. The CDR3 DNA is TGTGCCAGCAGCCCGCACATGCTTGGGTCAGAGGGAGTAAATGAGCAGTTCTTC. This sequence encodes CASSPHMLGSEGVNEQFF. The full variable domain, rest sourced from reference TRBV9 and TRBJ2-1, is DSGVTQTPKHLITATGQRVTLRCSPRSGDLSVYWYQQSLDQGLQFLIQYYNGEERAKGNILERFSAQQFPDLHSELNLSSLELGDSALYFCASSPHMLGSEGVNEQFFGPGTRLTVL.

The chain employs TRBV28 and TRBJ2-3; D call uncertain. Per the germline V gene, CDR1 is MDHEN and CDR2 is SYDVKM. Trimming left V 4 bases short and J 4 bases short, with 15 bases between. The CDR3 spans 15 residues. The CDR3 loop is CASSSGILHADTQYF. DNA for the CDR3: TGTGCCAGCAGTTCAGGAATCCTTCACGCAGATACGCAGTATTTT.

The chain couples TRBV5-1 to TRBJ1-4; 8 bases align to TRBD1. Germline V CDR1 and CDR2: SGHRS, YFSETQ. V lost 0 bases and J lost 10; bases outside the gene matches: 8. The CDR3 contains 15 residues. The CDR3 protein is CASSLAARGLGKLFF. DNA of the CDR3: TGCGCCAGCAGCTTGGCAGCCAGGGGGCTTGGAAAACTGTTTTTT.

The rearrangement joins TRBV12-3 or TRBV12-4 to TRBJ1-1; D gene uncertain. The length of the CDR3 is 13 residues. Trimming left V 0 bases short and J 2 bases short, with 4 bases between. CDR3 region: CASSLADNTEAFF. DNA of the CDR3: TGTGCCAGCAGTTTAGCGGATAACACTGAAGCTTTCTTT.

Concerning this clone: Germline is not matched at one junction end, which may reflect a read error. The chain links TRBV9 to TRBJ1-2; no reliable D call. Germline-derived CDR1 and CDR2 are SGDLS and YYNGEE. The CDR3 covers 14 residues. The CDR3 sequence is CASGVGRLDYGYTF. CDR3 in DNA: TGTGCCAGCGGCGTAGGTCGACTGGACTATGGCTACACCTTC.

This clone was counted between two and nine times. The V and J genes are TRBV3-1 (or the pseudogene TRBV3-2) and TRBJ2-7; TRBD2 matches at 15 bases. J gave up 7 bases and V 4 bases, and 5 bases lay outside the gene matches. CDR3 length equals 15 residues. Germline lookup yields CDR1 LGHDT and CDR2 YNNKEL (reference sequence). CDR3 nucleotide sequence: TGTGCCAGCAGCCTGGGACTAGCGGGAGGTAGGGAGCAGTACTTC. Translation: CASSLGLAGGREQYF.

The sample holds a few counts of this clone. The chain employs TRBV5-1 and TRBJ1-6; no reliable D call. This CDR3 is 14 amino acids long. Germline loops: CDR1 SGHRS, CDR2 YFSETQ. V lost 1 base to trimming and J lost 10 bases, with 12 bases between them. The CDR3 DNA reads as TGCGCCAGCAGCTTGTCTGGGGTTATCTCACCCCTCCACTTT. Its protein is CASSLSGVISPLHF.

This chain links TRBV19 with TRBJ1-5; TRBD1 might be the D (6 bases). Germline CDR1 reads LNHDA; CDR2 reads SQIVND (reference sequence). The V end lost 2 bases, the J end lost 3 bases, and 14 bases lay between the germline ends. This CDR3 region has 16 residues. The CDR3 region is CASSIRGGQFNQPQHF. CDR3 DNA: TGTGCCAGTAGTATAAGGGGAGGACAGTTCAATCAGCCCCAGCATTTT.

The CDR3 spells CATPTGYEQYF. As DNA, the CDR3 is TGTGCCACTCCGACAGGGTACGAGCAGTACTTC. The V and J genes are TRBV14 and TRBJ2-7; 7 nucleotides match TRBD1. The germline V gene encodes CDR1 SGHDN and CDR2 FVKESK. The junction had 4 bases not matched to a gene; V was cut back by 10 bases and J by 4 bases. The CDR3 is made up of 11 amino acids.

The V and J genes are TRBV6-6 and TRBJ1-1; 8 bases line up with TRBD1. The trim removed 5 bases at V and 7 bases at J, leaving 9 bases unmatched. Germline V gene data show CDR1 as MNHNY and CDR2 as SVGAGI (reference sequence). The CDR3 contains 14 residues. The CDR3 sequence: CASSGDRRHLEAFF. The CDR3 coding sequence is TGTGCCAGCAGTGGGGACAGGAGACACCTTGAAGCTTTCTTT.

The chain uses TRBV30 and TRBJ2-7; 8 positions match TRBD2. The ends lost 1 base at V and 6 bases at J; junction bases unmatched: 2. This CDR3 is 12 amino acids long. Looked up from germline, CDR1 is GTSNPN and CDR2 is SVGIG (reference sequence). CDR3 amino acids: CAWSAGGAEQYF. CDR3 nucleotide sequence: TGTGCCTGGAGTGCGGGGGGGGCCGAGCAGTACTTC.

The chain uses TRBV29-1 and TRBJ2-2, with 10 bases matching TRBD1. The CDR3 is 15 amino acids. Germline CDR1 is SQVTM and CDR2 is ANQGSEA. Germline trimming cut 7 bases from V and 4 bases from J; bases unmatched to any gene: 9. The CDR3 DNA reads TGCAGCGGCCGACAGGGGGCGCAAGGCACCGGGGAGCTGTTTTTT. This gives the protein CSGRQGAQGTGELFF.

The V call is TRBV6-5, the J call TRBJ2-3; D may match TRBD1 or TRBD2 (5 bases each). Germline CDR1 is MNHEY and CDR2 is SVGAGI. V was pared by 7 bases and J by 0 bases, with 14 bases between. The CDR3 contains 15 residues. CDR3 region: CASTSRGGSTDTQYF. The CDR3 DNA follows: TGTGCCAGCACCAGTCGGGGCGGTAGCACAGATACGCAGTATTTT.

V usage is TRBV5-1 and J usage is TRBJ2-7; the D is unclear. V was pared by 6 bases and J by 3 bases, with 16 bases between. This CDR3 has 14 residues. CDR1 is SGHRS and CDR2 is YFSETQ in the germline V gene. The CDR3: CASKLGPRVYEQYF. The CDR3, as DNA: TGCGCCAGCAAATTGGGCCCTAGGGTCTACGAGCAGTACTTC.

This clone came up once. This rearrangement joins TRBV7-3 to TRBJ2-7; a possible D gene is TRBD1 (5 bases). Deletions cut 3 bases from V and 3 bases from J, with 15 bases between. From germline, CDR1 is SGHTA and CDR2 FQGTGA. The CDR3 covers 15 residues. The CDR3 DNA follows: TGTGCCAGCAGCTTTGGGGCTACAAATTTCTACGAGCAGTACTTC. This translates into CASSFGATNFYEQYF.

This clone was observed a single time. The rearrangement joins TRBV19 to TRBJ1-5, with D hard to call. CDR1 is LNHDA, CDR2 SQIVND, per germline (reference sequence). The length of the CDR3 is 15 residues. Trimming cost V 5 bases and J 2 bases, with 13 bases left between them. As DNA, the CDR3 is TGTGCCAGTAGTCACCTTGGCGACGGCAATCAGCCCCAGCATTTT. Amino acid sequence: CASSHLGDGNQPQHF.

The chain employs TRBV6-5 and TRBJ1-2; TRBD1 is a possible D gene (6 bases). Germline V lookup: CDR1 MNHEY, CDR2 SVGAGI. V shed 7 bases and J shed 8 bases, with 17 bases lying between them. The CDR3 extends over 13 amino acids. The CDR3 DNA is TGTGCCAGCACCTATGGGGGGGCGCGAGGCTACACCTTC. This translates into CASTYGGARGYTF.

J is TRBJ2-7 and V is TRBV7-6; D might be TRBD1 (6 bases). Germline V lookup: CDR1 SGHVS, CDR2 FNYEAQ. V was pared by 5 bases and J by 0 bases, with 11 bases between. The CDR3 is made up of 14 amino acids. Here the CDR3 reads CASSARQVSYEQYF. The CDR3 DNA sequence: TGTGCCAGCAGCGCACGACAGGTCTCCTACGAGCAGTACTTC.

In DNA, the CDR3 is TGTGCCAGCAGCAGCGACAGGCCCAATCAGCCCCAGCATTTT. It codes for CASSSDRPNQPQHF. V and J are TRBV6-5 and TRBJ1-5; the D gene is possibly TRBD1 (6 bases). Trimming left V 6 bases short and J 3 bases short, with 12 bases between. This CDR3 comprises 14 residues. CDR1 is MNHEY, CDR2 SVGAGI, per germline.

The CDR3 is CASRDTSLGGEAFF. The CDR3 DNA follows: TGTGCCAGCAGGGACACCTCTCTTGGCGGTGAAGCTTTCTTT. V is TRBV6-4 and J is TRBJ1-1; D may be TRBD1 (5 bases). With 6 bases removed from V and 7 bases from J, the gap between germline ends came to 18 bases. CDR1 and CDR2 from the germline V gene are MRHNA and SNTAGT. The CDR3 totals 14 residues.

This chain joins TRBV27 and TRBJ2-5; 7 bases align to TRBD1. Germline V gives CDR1 MNHEY, CDR2 SMNVEV (reference sequence). V lost 5 bases, J lost 0 bases, and 6 bases stayed unmatched. The CDR3 sequence is 15 residues long. CDR3 nucleotide sequence: TGTGCCAGCAGTGCCCCGACAGGGTACCAAGAGACCCAGTACTTC. This translates into CASSAPTGYQETQYF.

The CDR3 bases are TGTGCCAGCAGCCAACTAGCGGGAGACAGAGAGCAGTACTTC. This gives the protein CASSQLAGDREQYF. V is TRBV6-2 or TRBV6-3 and J is TRBJ2-7, with 11 bases aligning to TRBD2. V gave up 6 bases and J gave up 7 bases; unmatched junction bases: 8. CDR1 and CDR2 (germline): MNHEY, SVGEGT. The CDR3 runs 14 residues.

This clone was seen more than once but under ten times. The genes are TRBV19 and TRBJ1-5; TRBD1 matches at 8 bases. CDR3 length equals 15 residues. CDR1 LNHDA and CDR2 SQIVND come from the germline V gene (reference sequence). The V gene end was trimmed by 6 bases and the J gene end by 4 bases; junction bases not matched to a gene: 8. CDR3 region: CASSHPTGVNQPQHF. The CDR3 nucleotides are TGTGCCAGTAGCCATCCGACAGGGGTGAATCAGCCCCAGCATTTT.

The CDR3 loop is CASSVSPSGNEQFF. As DNA, the CDR3 is TGTGCCAGCAGCGTATCACCCTCGGGCAATGAGCAGTTCTTC. The chain employs TRBV9 and TRBJ2-1; no definite D call. Germline loops: CDR1 SGDLS, CDR2 YYNGEE. Trimming stripped 1 base from V and 6 bases from J, with 11 bases between. The CDR3 contains 14 residues.

This clone was seen only once. The genes are TRBV27 and TRBJ2-1; TRBD2 matches at 12 bases. Germline V gene data show CDR1 as MNHEY and CDR2 as SMNVEV (reference sequence). V was clipped by 5 bases and J by 7 bases; unmatched bases: 9. The CDR3 consists of 16 residues. CDR3 region: CASSGSRTSGDNEQFF. As DNA, the CDR3 is TGTGCCAGCAGTGGATCCCGGACTAGCGGGGATAATGAGCAGTTCTTC.

The chain couples TRBV27 to TRBJ2-1; D might be TRBD1 or TRBD2, each matching 6 bases. The CDR3 consists of 13 residues. V was trimmed by 4 bases and J by 15 bases, leaving 19 bases between them. Germline CDR1 reads MNHEY; CDR2 reads SMNVEV (reference sequence). The CDR3 DNA reads as TGTGCCAGCAGTTGGAACCTAGCGCAGGGGCGGTTCTTC. As protein: CASSWNLAQGRFF.

The chain links TRBV7-3 to TRBJ2-5; TRBD2 matches 8 bases. Germline V gene lookup returns CDR1 SGHTA and CDR2 FQGTGA. This CDR3 contains 15 residues. J was trimmed by 5 bases and V by 0 bases; bases with no gene match: 5. This CDR3 is CASSLTHGGGETQYF. In DNA form, the CDR3 reads TGTGCCAGCAGCTTAACTCATGGCGGGGGGGAGACCCAGTACTTC. Complete variable domain (other parts from reference TRBV7-3 and TRBJ2-5): GAGVSQTPSNKVTEKGKYVELRCDPISGHTALYWYRQSLGQGPEFLIYFQGTGAADDSGLPNDRFFAVRPEGSVSTLKIQRTERGDSAVYLCASSLTHGGGETQYFGPGTRLLVL.

This rearrangement joins TRBV10-3 to TRBJ1-1, with TRBD1 matching 7 bases. CDR3 length: 15 residues. The germline CDR1 and CDR2 sequences are ENHRY and SYGVKD. V was clipped by 3 bases and J by 2 bases; unmatched bases: 6. The CDR3 DNA reads as TGTGCCATCAGTGAACCAACAGGGGCAAACACTGAAGCTTTCTTT. It yields the protein CAISEPTGANTEAFF.